Presented here are 16 T cell receptor beta chains from one specimen sequenced in a study of T cells after somatic rescue of genetic block. Profiling relied on immunoSEQ multiplex PCR, and the TCRdb table lists in-frame clones only, not all of them. The table lists roughly 58,000 clones, approximately 96% of them singletons. Material for sequencing was peripheral blood mononuclear cells (PBMCs). Every receptor here comes from a child less than two years old.

This clone was observed once. The genes are TRBV6-1 and TRBJ1-1; 7 nucleotides align to TRBD1. J lost 1 base, V lost 2 bases, and 1 base had no gene match. Germline CDR1 and CDR2: MNHNS and SASEGT. The CDR3 loop spans 14 amino acids. CDR3 sequence (DNA): TGTGCCAGCAGTGAATGGACAGGGAACACTGAAGCTTTCTTT. Protein: CASSEWTGNTEAFF.

This chain connects TRBV19 to TRBJ2-1; D call uncertain. The CDR3 contains 14 residues. V shed 1 base and J shed 4 bases, with 8 bases lying between them. In germline, CDR1 is LNHDA, CDR2 SQIVND (reference sequence). This CDR3 is CASSIVDGYNEQFF. DNA for the CDR3: TGTGCCAGTAGTATAGTGGACGGGTACAATGAGCAGTTCTTC.

The chain employs TRBV7-9 and TRBJ2-3; D is tentatively TRBD1 or TRBD2 (5 bases each). Germline V gene lookup returns CDR1 SEHNR and CDR2 FQNEAQ (reference sequence). The CDR3 consists of 16 residues. The V gene lost 1 base and the J gene lost 0 bases, with 11 bases spanning the gap. The DNA for the CDR3 is TGTGCCAGCAGCTTAGTAGGGGACGGAAGCACAGATACGCAGTATTTT. It yields the protein CASSLVGDGSTDTQYF.

The chain uses TRBV2 and TRBJ2-2; 7 bases align to TRBD1. Trimming removed 10 bases from V and 4 bases from J; junction bases left unmatched: 0. This CDR3 spans 11 amino acids. Per the germline V gene, CDR1 is SNHLY and CDR2 is FYNNEI. CDR3 in DNA: TGTGCCACAGGGGGCACCGGGGAGCTGTTTTTT. Translation: CATGGTGELFF.

The CDR3 here is CASSLGGEQFF. The CDR3 coding sequence is TGTGCCAGCAGCTTAGGGGGTGAGCAGTTCTTC. The chain couples TRBV7-8 to TRBJ2-1; no reliable D call. Trimming removed 1 base from V and 9 bases from J, with 4 bases in between. Germline lookup yields CDR1 SGHVS and CDR2 FQNEAQ. The CDR3 has 11 amino acids. The entire variable domain, with the rest obtained from reference TRBV7-8 and TRBJ2-1, is as follows: GAGVSQSPRYKVAKRGQDVALRCDPISGHVSLFWYQQALGQGPEFLTYFQNEAQLDKSGLPSDRFFAERPEGSVSTLKIQRTQQEDSAVYLCASSLGGEQFFGPGTRLTVL.

The chain joins TRBV7-8 to TRBJ2-1; D may be TRBD2 (6 bases). The length of the CDR3 is 15 residues. Germline CDR1 and CDR2: SGHVS and FQNEAQ. V gave up 4 bases and J gave up 7 bases, with 17 bases separating them. The CDR3 bases are TGTGCCAGCAGCTCCCCCCGGCTAGCGACGAATGAGCAGTTCTTC. Encoded protein: CASSSPRLATNEQFF.

The chain links TRBV10-3 to TRBJ1-1, with 8 bases lining up with TRBD1. V shed 0 bases and J 3 bases; nucleotides not matched to a gene: 0. From germline, CDR1 is ENHRY and CDR2 SYGVKD. The CDR3 runs 14 residues. The CDR3 bases are TGTGCCATCAGTGAGTCGACAGGGGACACTGAAGCTTTCTTT. Translating it yields CAISESTGDTEAFF.

This chain links TRBV5-1 with TRBJ2-2; TRBD1 aligns across 7 bases. The CDR3 has 13 amino acids. Germline CDR1 reads SGHRS; CDR2 reads YFSETQ. With 7 bases clipped from V and 0 bases from J, the junction kept 0 bases outside the gene matches. CDR3 loop: CASGQANTGELFF. For the CDR3, the DNA is TGCGCCAGCGGACAGGCGAACACCGGGGAGCTGTTTTTT. Based on the CDR3 plus reference TRBV5-1 and TRBJ2-2, the full variable domain is KAGVTQTPRYLIKTRGQQVTLSCSPISGHRSVSWYQQTPGQGLQFLFEYFSETQRNKGNFPGRFSGRQFSNSRSEMNVSTLELGDSALYLCASGQANTGELFFGEGSRLTVL.

The J gene is TRBJ2-6, the V gene TRBV19; D is perhaps TRBD1 (5 bases). Trimming took off 7 bases at V and 4 bases at J, with 14 bases between the two ends. The CDR3 totals 15 residues. Germline values: CDR1 LNHDA, CDR2 SQIVND (reference sequence). Here the CDR3 reads CASTSKGEGANVLTF. CDR3 DNA: TGTGCCAGTACCTCGAAAGGGGAAGGGGCCAACGTCCTGACTTTC.

The chain links TRBV6-5 to TRBJ1-2; D not resolved. Germline values: CDR1 MNHEY, CDR2 SVGAGI. The CDR3 runs 13 residues. Trimming removed 3 bases from V and 5 bases from J, with 10 bases in between. CDR3 coding DNA: TGTGCCAGCAGTTATGCCGACCGGTATGGCTACACCTTC. This gives the protein CASSYADRYGYTF.

For this clone: Additional DNA sequences in this sample encode the identical CDR3. The chain carries TRBV30 and TRBJ1-5; D perhaps matches TRBD1 (6 bases). The CDR3 has 13 amino acids. Germline V CDR1 and CDR2: GTSNPN, SVGIG (reference sequence). V was shortened by 1 base and J by 2 bases, with 6 bases between the two germline ends. Here the CDR3 reads CAWSGQGNQPQHF. For the CDR3, the DNA is TGTGCCTGGAGTGGACAGGGCAATCAGCCCCAGCATTTT.

The rearrangement links TRBV7-2 to TRBJ2-7, with D tentatively TRBD2 (6 bases). The CDR3 is 14 residues long. Per the germline V gene, CDR1 is SGHTA and CDR2 is FQGNSA. The ends were cut back, 7 bases at V and 3 bases at J, with 16 bases in the middle. The CDR3 spells CASTSWRGGYEQYF. In DNA form, the CDR3 reads TGTGCCAGCACCTCATGGAGGGGAGGCTACGAGCAGTACTTC.

The chain joins TRBV5-3 to TRBJ2-5, with D hard to call. TRBV5-3 is an ORF for which the function is uncertain. The CDR3 totals 10 residues. With 3 bases removed from V and 5 bases from J, the gap between germline ends came to 2 bases. CDR3 region: CARSSETQYF. CDR3 coding DNA: TGTGCCAGAAGCTCGGAGACCCAGTACTTC.

The CDR3: CASSPTPGGYEQYF. The CDR3 bases are TGTGCCAGCTCACCTACGCCCGGGGGGTACGAGCAGTACTTC. The V gene is TRBV18, the J gene TRBJ2-7; the match to TRBD2 covers 7 bases. The CDR3 runs 14 residues. V lost 3 bases, J lost 4 bases, and 6 bases stayed unmatched. CDR1 and CDR2 (germline): KGHSH, LQKENI.

DNA for the CDR3: TGTGCCAGCAGCAAAAACCGGGACAAAAACACTGAAGCTTTCTTT. Its protein is CASSKNRDKNTEAFF. The rearrangement uses TRBV21-1 and TRBJ1-1; TRBD1, the D gene given by the table, was not confirmed from the DNA. TRBV21-1 is a listed pseudogene. This CDR3 has 15 amino acids.

The rearrangement joins TRBV28 to TRBJ2-1, with TRBD2 matching 12 bases. The CDR3 totals 16 residues. The trim removed 6 bases at V and 10 bases at J, leaving 13 bases unmatched. Germline lookup yields CDR1 MDHEN and CDR2 SYDVKM. The CDR3 spells CASSPLAGGIGLEQFF. The CDR3 nucleotides read TGTGCCAGCAGCCCACTAGCGGGGGGCATCGGGTTAGAGCAGTTCTTC.